This T cell receptor beta chain appears in the sequencing data of a study of shared clonotypes between healthy human individuals (TCRdb year 2020). Background on the whole study: The cohort included a few men and two women between 18 and 49 years of age. For each donor, CD4 naive and CD4 memory were each run on three plates, CD8 naive on two plates, and CD8 memory on one plate. Different laboratories and diverse techniques were used to prepare libraries and sequence TCR repertoires, to increase sequencing depth and limit assay-specific biases. Per donor, leukapheresis produced somewhere between about 0.8 and 9 billion PBMCs. Blood TCR repertoires of roughly 5 healthy adults were deeply sequenced to estimate repertoire size and the extent of clonotype sharing between individuals. The paper as a whole reports these results and caveats: Only blood was sampled, and tissue TCR repertoires likely differ from those in blood. The small number of donors limited the genetic and exposure-history diversity represented. Around 5% of naive CD4, 3.5% of naive CD8, 2% to 2.5% of memory CD4, and 0.4% of memory CD8 clonotypes were shared across a few donors. Even with the large sequencing depth, rarefaction of the sorted-subset datasets indicated that sequencing was incomplete. Based on pairwise subsampling, the degree of clonotype sharing among donors was expected to be affected by sequencing depth. Estimated clonotype richness was generally larger for naive than for memory subsets. Clonotypes shared by all four sorted-subset donors showed higher generation probabilities than non-shared clonotypes.

CD8 naive samples were CD45RO-negative cells positively selected for CCR7, giving a CD45RA+CCR7+ population that excluded TemRA cells. Donors were healthy HIV-negative adults with no recently reported acute infections or vaccinations. Every donor was a Caucasian adult living in Nashville, Tennessee, USA. Blood was collected by leukapheresis, and PBMCs were isolated by Ficoll-Histopaque density gradient centrifugation and then cryopreserved in liquid nitrogen vapor phase. Analytical flow cytometry was used to check the purity and quantity of each magnetically sorted T cell population. From each sorted fraction, genomic DNA was isolated and quantified by UV absorbance on a Nanodrop 2000c. Using the deep immunoSEQ assay, TCR CDR3 regions were amplified from genomic DNA by multiplex PCR. Genomic DNA extracted from each cell subset was distributed evenly over all wells of several immunoSEQ 96-well plates, and each plate served as one replicate. For sorted subsets, approximately 190 ng genomic DNA, equal to 30,000 to 35,000 T cell genomes, was loaded into each replicate PCR. Purified libraries were quantified with a Qubit 3.0 fluorometer, sized on a Bioanalyzer 2100, and re-quantified with the KAPA Library Quantification kit. Each immunoSEQ 96-well plate was sequenced on its own single-read 150-cycle Illumina NextSeq 550 flow cell. Processing in the source paper ran as follows. The immunoSEQ output contained only junctional sequences without quality scores, so filtering could not match that applied to full-length reads. Sequences were annotated with PyIR, a Python wrapper for IgBLAST v1.9, using IMGT germline references to assign V/J genes and CDR3. Reads were filtered out if the reads had weak V/J assignments (E-value above 1e-6), no CDR3, stop codons, out-of-frame junctions, or ambiguous translated residues. V3J clonotypes were defined as sequences sharing the same inferred V gene, J gene, and CDR3 amino acid sequence. Percentage overlap between repertoires was computed as shared unique clonotypes divided by the size of the smaller repertoire. Repertoire richness was assessed with RTK rarefaction, the Chao1 estimator, and Recon v2.1 estimates of unobserved clonotypes. For all TCRbeta clonotypes obtained by the gDNA method from a handful of donors, generation probabilities were computed with OLGA. TCRdb holds this immuneACCESS table with in-frame rearrangements only. Some clones are missing; in checked studies, unresolved V genes explain under half, and the rest has no known cause. Clonal size and the V and J genes are those of that table, whereas D and trimming came from the DNA. Here the sample has around 2,000,000 clones; approximately 94% occur a single time. 0.9% to 1.5% of the sample comes from the top ten.

V is pared back by 0 bases and J by 6 bases, with 16 bases lying between the germline termini. The CDR3 covers 16 residues, taking in both the cysteine and the phenylalanine. Only the CDR3 part of the read is kept: 48 bases, read in frame from the first base. The CDR1 and CDR2 encoded by the germline V gene are KGHSH and LQKENI. In regard to this clone: No cognate antigen has been identified for it. Base qualities are not provided; no much larger clone lies one nucleotide away.

This clonotype originated in a young man in good health. The sequence is built from TRBV18 and TRBJ2-3, with TRBD2 perhaps the D gene, on 6 matching bases. Sequencing was carried out using naive CD8+ T cells sorted from blood. Reading the label with the study, this specimen's cell subset or site is: CD45RA+CCR7+. The DNA is as follows: TGTGCCAGCTCACCACCCTCAGCGGGCTTGGCCGATACGCAGTATTTT. Protein translation: CASSPPSAGLADTQYF.